These T cell receptor beta chains were read from a single sample in a study of shared clonotypes between healthy human individuals. Using immunoSEQ multiplex PCR, the repertoire was profiled, and TCRdb retains in-frame clones only, with some absent. This sample carries around 690,000 clones, around 90% of them seen once, and the ten largest clones take about 33%. The sequenced material came from memory CD8+ T cells from PBMCs. The receptors here all came from a man between 18 and 29 years old in good health. Some clones in this sample may be carry-over from other donors' samples. Each CDR3 is given with its conserved first and last residue. The order of the fields is V gene, J gene, clone size, D gene, CDR3 DNA, CDR3 protein. A D gene is named only where the DNA matches it firmly. Not all rows give a size; the values are once, few, many and, for expanded clones, a class.

V: TRBV6-5
J: TRBJ2-7
size: NA
D: NA
DNA: TGTGCCAGCAGCGTGGGGGAGCAGTACTTC
CDR3: CASSVGEQYF

V: TRBV4-1
J: TRBJ1-5
size: NA
D: TRBD1
DNA: TGCGCCAGCAGCCAATTACAGGGGTTAGATCAGCCCCAGCATTTT
CDR3: CASSQLQGLDQPQHF

V: TRBV28
J: TRBJ2-2
size: NA
D: TRBD2
DNA: TGTGCCAGCAGTTTGCTAGCGGGATCGGGGGCCGGGGAGCTGTTTTTT
CDR3: CASSLLAGSGAGELFF

V: TRBV4-1
J: TRBJ2-7
size: NA
D: NA
DNA: TGCGCCAGCAGCCAAAAGGGTACGGAGCTCGAGCAGTACTTC
CDR3: CASSQKGTELEQYF

V: TRBV13
J: TRBJ2-7
size: NA
D: NA
DNA: TGTGCCAGCAGCTCCAGGCCCCACGAGCAGTACTTC
CDR3: CASSSRPHEQYF

V: TRBV7-3
J: TRBJ1-1
size: NA
D: NA
DNA: TGTGCCAGCAGCCCGGGGGGCCTACCTCACCTAGCTTTCTTT
CDR3: CASSPGGLPHLAFF

V: TRBV9
J: TRBJ2-7
size: NA
D: NA
DNA: TGTGCCAGCAGCCCCCTTGGGGCGGAGGGCCCCTTCTCCTACGAGCAGTACTTC
CDR3: CASSPLGAEGPFSYEQYF

V: TRBV11-2
J: TRBJ2-3
size: NA
D: TRBD2
DNA: TGTGCCAGCAGCTTAGTTTTCGCGGGAGGTACAGATACGCAGTATTTT
CDR3: CASSLVFAGGTDTQYF

V: TRBV14
J: TRBJ2-1
size: NA
D: NA
DNA: TGTGCCAGCAGCCAAGGGGGCGATGAGCAGTTCTTC
CDR3: CASSQGGDEQFF

V: TRBV27
J: TRBJ2-1
size: NA
D: TRBD2
DNA: TGTGCCAGCAGTTTGAAACGGGAGGGCCGAAACAATGAGCAGTTCTTC
CDR3: CASSLKREGRNNEQFF

V: TRBV27
J: TRBJ2-3
size: NA
D: TRBD2
DNA: TGTGCCTCGGGCGGGAGGACAGATACGCAGTATTTT
CDR3: CASGGRTDTQYF

V: TRBV18
J: TRBJ1-1
size: once
D: TRBD1
DNA: TGTGCCAGCTCACCACAGACAGGGGTCCACACTGAAGCTTTCTTT
CDR3: CASSPQTGVHTEAFF

V: TRBV4-1
J: TRBJ2-7
size: NA
D: NA
DNA: TGCGCCAGCAGCCAAGATTGGAGCTCACTAGGCTGGCAGTACTTC
CDR3: CASSQDWSSLGWQYF

V: TRBV7-8
J: TRBJ2-1
size: NA
D: TRBD2
DNA: TGTGCCAGCAGCTTAGGGACTAGCATATACAATGAGCAGTTCTTC
CDR3: CASSLGTSIYNEQFF

V: TRBV19
J: TRBJ2-7
size: NA
D: NA
DNA: TGTGCCAGTGGGAAAGGCCCCCTCAACGAGCAGTACTTC
CDR3: CASGKGPLNEQYF

V: TRBV15
J: TRBJ1-2
size: few
D: NA
DNA: TGTGCCACCAGCAGAGATCTATCGACAGACGGATTCTATGGCTACACCTTC
CDR3: CATSRDLSTDGFYGYTF

V: TRBV9
J: TRBJ2-1
size: NA
D: TRBD2
DNA: TGTGCCAGCAGCGTAGCGGCTAGCGGGAAGTACAATGCTTTTAATGAGCAGTTCTTC
CDR3: CASSVAASGKYNAFNEQFF

V: TRBV27
J: TRBJ2-7
size: NA
D: NA
DNA: TGTGCCAGCAGTTCGTGGACGGATGGAAAGACCTACGAGCAGTACTTC
CDR3: CASSSWTDGKTYEQYF

V: TRBV19
J: TRBJ2-7
size: NA
D: NA
DNA: TGTGCCAGTAGTCCGCTACGTGAGGGAGTGGAGTGGGAGCAGTACTTC
CDR3: CASSPLREGVEWEQYF

V: TRBV6-1
J: TRBJ2-1
size: once
D: TRBD2
DNA: TGTGCCAGCAGTGCTAGACTAGCCGAATACTACAATGAGCAGTTCTTC
CDR3: CASSARLAEYYNEQFF

V: TRBV6-6
J: TRBJ2-1
size: NA
D: TRBD1
DNA: TGTGCCACCCGGGACAGGGGCGACAATGAGCAGTTCTTC
CDR3: CATRDRGDNEQFF

V: TRBV5-6
J: TRBJ2-1
size: NA
D: NA
DNA: TGTGCCAGCAGCGGAGCCCGGAATGAGCAGTTCTTC
CDR3: CASSGARNEQFF

V: TRBV29-1
J: TRBJ2-7
size: many
D: TRBD1
DNA: TGCAGCGGTCGTTCGGGACAGGGGTCCGAGCAGTACTTC
CDR3: CSGRSGQGSEQYF

V: TRBV7-9
J: TRBJ2-1
size: NA
D: TRBD1
DNA: TGTGCCAGCAGCCAGGGGGCGTACCAGAGGTATGAGCAGTTCTTC
CDR3: CASSQGAYQRYEQFF

V: TRBV7-2
J: TRBJ1-1
size: once
D: NA
DNA: TGTGCCAGCAGCTTGGACCGGGCCGCCTTGGGAGTCACTGAAGCTTTCTTT
CDR3: CASSLDRAALGVTEAFF

V: TRBV4-1
J: TRBJ1-2
size: NA
D: NA
DNA: TGCGCCAGCAGCCAAGTGGAGGCAGGCAACTATGGCTACACCTTC
CDR3: CASSQVEAGNYGYTF

V: TRBV27
J: TRBJ2-6
size: once
D: NA
DNA: TGTGCCAGCAGTTTTCAGGGGCCATATTCTGGGGCCAACGTCCTGACTTTC
CDR3: CASSFQGPYSGANVLTF

V: TRBV15
J: TRBJ1-1
size: NA
D: TRBD1
DNA: TGTGCCACCAGCAGAGTATTAGTTAGGGGACAGGCGAACACTGAAGCTTTCTTT
CDR3: CATSRVLVRGQANTEAFF

V: TRBV7-3
J: TRBJ2-5
size: NA
D: NA
DNA: TGTGCCAGCAGCTTAATAGCAGGGGGGTACCAAGAGACCCAGTACTTC
CDR3: CASSLIAGGYQETQYF

V: TRBV5-4
J: TRBJ1-2
size: NA
D: NA
DNA: TGTGCCAGCAGCGCCATGGGGGTCGGCTACACCTTC
CDR3: CASSAMGVGYTF

V: TRBV15
J: TRBJ2-2
size: once
D: NA
DNA: TGTGCCACCAGCTCCCTAGCGGCAGGGGGCACCACCGGGGAGCTGTTTTTT
CDR3: CATSSLAAGGTTGELFF

V: TRBV29-1
J: TRBJ1-2
size: NA
D: NA
DNA: TGCAGCGTTGAAATAACCATGGGCTACACCTTC
CDR3: CSVEITMGYTF

V: TRBV27
J: TRBJ2-7
size: NA
D: TRBD1
DNA: TGTGCCAGCAGTAGAAGGACAGGGATCGTCGAGCAGTACTTC
CDR3: CASSRRTGIVEQYF

V: TRBV19
J: TRBJ1-3
size: NA
D: TRBD1
DNA: TGTGCCAGTAGTCCCACAGGGGTCTCTGGAAACACCATATATTTT
CDR3: CASSPTGVSGNTIYF

V: TRBV15
J: TRBJ1-3
size: NA
D: NA
DNA: TGTGCCACCAGCAGGGCGCAGAGCTCTGGAAACACCATATATTTT
CDR3: CATSRAQSSGNTIYF

V: TRBV9
J: TRBJ1-2
size: NA
D: NA
DNA: TGTGCCAGCAGCGTCCATCCCGAGGGAGGCTATGGCTACACCTTC
CDR3: CASSVHPEGGYGYTF

V: TRBV6-4
J: TRBJ2-1
size: once
D: TRBD1
DNA: TGTGCCAGCAGGCCGGACAGGGGAGTTTACAATGAGCAGTTCTTC
CDR3: CASRPDRGVYNEQFF

V: TRBV28
J: TRBJ1-2
size: NA
D: NA
DNA: TGTGCCAGCAGTTTGTGGGAACGTTCTGCTAACTATGGCTACACCTTC
CDR3: CASSLWERSANYGYTF

V: TRBV4-2
J: TRBJ2-7
size: NA
D: TRBD1
DNA: TGTGCCAGCAGCCAAGATTGGCGGTTCGGGACAGGGATCTACGAGCAGTACTTC
CDR3: CASSQDWRFGTGIYEQYF

V: TRBV5-1
J: TRBJ1-2
size: NA
D: NA
DNA: TGCGCCAGCAGCTTGTTCCCAGAGGAGAACTATGGCTACACCTTC
CDR3: CASSLFPEENYGYTF

V: TRBV4-1
J: TRBJ2-7
size: NA
D: NA
DNA: TGCGCCAGCAGCCGTTTTAGCGGCAGCTCCTACGAGCAGTACTTC
CDR3: CASSRFSGSSYEQYF

V: TRBV5-1
J: TRBJ2-2
size: NA
D: TRBD2
DNA: TGCGCCAGCAGCCCGGGGACTAGCGGGGGGAGGAACACCGGGGAGCTGTTTTTT
CDR3: CASSPGTSGGRNTGELFF

V: TRBV7-9
J: TRBJ2-7
size: NA
D: TRBD1
DNA: TGTGCCAGCAGCTTCGTCCCGGGACAGGGAGACAACGAGCAGTACTTC
CDR3: CASSFVPGQGDNEQYF

V: TRBV28
J: TRBJ1-4
size: few
D: TRBD1
DNA: TGTGCCAGCAGTTTTACCGACAGGGGGTTTTCTTGGGATGAAAAACTGTTTTTT
CDR3: CASSFTDRGFSWDEKLFF

V: TRBV7-9
J: TRBJ1-1
size: NA
D: NA
DNA: TGTGCCAGCAGCTCCTCGACAGGCCAGGAGACTGAAGCTTTCTTT
CDR3: CASSSSTGQETEAFF

V: TRBV29-1
J: TRBJ2-3
size: NA
D: NA
DNA: TGCAGCGACGGACTGGACAACACAGATACGCAGTATTTT
CDR3: CSDGLDNTDTQYF

V: TRBV30
J: TRBJ2-7
size: once
D: NA
DNA: TGTGCCTGGAGTGAGGCTAGCGAGTACGAGCAGTACTTC
CDR3: CAWSEASEYEQYF

V: TRBV28
J: TRBJ1-5
size: NA
D: NA
DNA: TGTGCCAGCAGTGGAGAATGGGGGGTAAATCAGCCCCAGCATTTT
CDR3: CASSGEWGVNQPQHF

V: TRBV5-6
J: TRBJ2-1
size: NA
D: NA
DNA: TGTGCCAGCAGCTTGATACGGGATGAGCAGTTCTTC
CDR3: CASSLIRDEQFF

V: TRBV19
J: TRBJ1-2
size: NA
D: TRBD1
DNA: TGTGCCAGTAGTGGGGCAGGGGGAGGTCGGATATATGGCTACACCTTC
CDR3: CASSGAGGGRIYGYTF